A single sample gave rise to the 12 T cell receptor beta chains below, sequenced in a study of blood T cell repertoires in COVID-19. The assay was immunoSEQ multiplex PCR, and TCRdb's table has in-frame clones only and misses some. The sample has about 300,000 clones, approximately 88% seen once; the top ten hold 6.9%. Sequencing was done on a sample of peripheral blood. The receptors were sampled from a woman between 25 and 40 years old who had recovered from COVID-19.

J is TRBJ2-2 and V is TRBV5-6; D is undetermined. The germline V gene encodes CDR1 SGHDT and CDR2 YYEEEE. Trimming removed 1 base at V and 6 bases at J, with 7 bases between. There are 13 residues in the CDR3. CDR3 in amino acids: CASSLLRAGELFF. The DNA of the CDR3 is TGTGCCAGCAGCTTGTTGAGAGCCGGGGAGCTGTTTTTT.

This clone showed up just once. The chain is built from TRBV28 and TRBJ1-2; D is possibly TRBD1 (6 bases). The V gene's germline CDR1 is MDHEN and CDR2 SYDVKM. Trimming cost V 3 bases and J 5 bases, with 13 bases left between them. This CDR3 region has 14 residues. CDR3 bases: TGTGCCAGCAGTTTTGGGGGCGACAGTTATGGCTACACCTTC. It encodes CASSFGGDSYGYTF.

The chain links TRBV7-9 to TRBJ2-5; TRBD2 matches at 7 bases. V was pared by 5 bases and J by 3 bases, with 12 bases of the junction left unmatched. The CDR3 sequence is 16 residues long. Germline CDR1 reads SEHNR; CDR2 reads FQNEAQ (reference sequence). In DNA form, the CDR3 reads TGTGCCAGCAGCGTCGACGGCGGGGGTAAAAAAGAGACCCAGTACTTC. Translated, it gives CASSVDGGGKKETQYF.

In regard to this clone: Additional DNA sequences in this sample encode the identical CDR3. V usage is TRBV7-9 and J usage is TRBJ1-5; perhaps TRBD1 as D (6 bases). V dropped 1 base and J dropped 2 bases, with 6 bases sitting between them. Per germline, CDR1 SEHNR and CDR2 FQNEAQ (reference sequence). The CDR3 is 14 amino acids. The CDR3 DNA is TGTGCCAGCAGCTTAGGACAGGGCAATCAGCCCCAGCATTTT. Translating gives CASSLGQGNQPQHF.

J is TRBJ1-5 and V is TRBV18, with 9 bases that match TRBD1. The length of the CDR3 is 13 residues. The junction had 2 bases not matched to a gene; V was cut back by 3 bases and J by 8 bases. Germline V gives CDR1 KGHSH, CDR2 LQKENI. CDR3 in DNA: TGTGCCAGCTCACCGGGACAGGGAGAGCCCCAGCATTTT. Translation: CASSPGQGEPQHF.

This chain joins TRBV29-1 and TRBJ2-7; 12 nucleotides align to TRBD1. The ends lost 5 bases at V and 5 bases at J; junction bases unmatched: 4. Germline assignment: CDR1 SQVTM and CDR2 ANQGSEA. The CDR3 is made up of 13 amino acids. The CDR3 loop reads CSVLGTGGDEQYF. The CDR3 DNA follows: TGCAGCGTTTTGGGGACAGGGGGCGACGAGCAGTACTTC.

J is TRBJ2-4 and V is TRBV7-2, with D perhaps TRBD2 (7 bases). Germline lookup yields CDR1 SGHTA and CDR2 FQGNSA. This CDR3 spans 15 amino acids. V was shortened by 2 bases and J by 7 bases, with 15 bases between the two germline ends. The CDR3 region is CASSLMPGEGNIQYF. For the CDR3, the DNA is TGTGCCAGCAGCTTAATGCCAGGGGAGGGGAACATTCAGTACTTC.

The chain is built from TRBV27 and TRBJ1-5, with 9 bases matching TRBD1. Trimming cost V 5 bases and J 5 bases; bases outside gene matches: 19. The CDR3 runs 19 residues. CDR1 and CDR2 (germline): MNHEY, SMNVEV (reference sequence). CDR3 residues: CASSPIFRDREPPYQPQHF. The DNA of the CDR3 is TGTGCCAGCAGTCCAATCTTCCGGGACAGGGAACCGCCATATCAGCCCCAGCATTTT.

The rearrangement uses TRBV5-1 and TRBJ2-2, with 10 bases that match TRBD2. Germline V gives CDR1 SGHRS, CDR2 YFSETQ. There are 16 residues in the CDR3. With 3 bases clipped from V and 5 bases from J, the junction kept 7 bases outside the gene matches. CDR3: CASSSGLAVQTGELFF. In nucleotides, the CDR3 is TGCGCCAGCAGCTCCGGACTAGCGGTCCAAACCGGGGAGCTGTTTTTT.

This chain connects TRBV10-3 to TRBJ2-5, with 10 bases matching TRBD1. V shed 2 bases, J shed 13 bases, and the junction held 10 bases outside the gene matches. Germline CDR1 reads ENHRY; CDR2 reads SYGVKD. This CDR3 is 14 amino acids long. CDR3 loop: CAISEVGQGPVGYF. In nucleotides, the CDR3 is TGTGCCATCAGTGAGGTGGGACAGGGGCCCGTGGGGTACTTC.

In this sample, this clone turned up a few times. V and J are TRBV10-3 and TRBJ1-5; D perhaps matches TRBD1 (6 bases). CDR3 length: 14 amino acids. Trimming left V 2 bases short and J 3 bases short, with 8 bases between. CDR1 is ENHRY and CDR2 is SYGVKD in the germline V gene. The CDR3 DNA reads as TGTGCCATCAGTGAGGGACAGCCCAATCAGCCCCAGCATTTT. It yields the protein CAISEGQPNQPQHF.

This chain uses TRBV6-5 with TRBJ2-3; TRBD2 aligns across 8 bases. The CDR3 consists of 15 residues. Germline V gene data show CDR1 as MNHEY and CDR2 as SVGAGI. V lost 11 bases and J lost 10; bases outside the gene matches: 20. CDR3 in amino acids: CACETGTAGGWSQYF. The CDR3 nucleotides are TGTGCCTGCGAAACCGGGACGGCGGGAGGATGGTCGCAGTATTTT.